This TCR beta chain was observed in a study of blood T cell repertoires in COVID-19. Study background: Acute and convalescent COVID-19 specimens originated in the United States, Italy and Spain.

Everyone who took part was 18 to 89 years old, and they came from about two dozen US areas. Donors in Cohort 3 who had recovered were those with two negative PCRs, healthcare professional clearance, or resolution of their symptoms. There are 15 residues in the CDR3. Germline V gene data show CDR1 as SEHNR and CDR2 as FQNEAQ (reference sequence). V was clipped by 0 bases and J by 6 bases, with 14 bases between them. Per the study methods: Reference gene primers were amplified, and this amplification served to estimate nucleated cell counts. Libraries were prepared by immunoSEQ multiplex PCR; TCRdb keeps only in-frame clonotypes and omits some of them. That table supplies the V and J calls and clone size; D and trimming were determined from the DNA. The repertoire holds 350,000 to 400,000 clones, more than 75% seen once, with less than 1.5% in the top ten.

Sequences were obtained from PBMCs or T cells enriched from blood (not recorded which). This receptor was obtained from a woman aged 18-29 years who had recovered from COVID-19. J is TRBJ1-2 and V is TRBV7-9, with D unclear. CDR3 coding DNA: TGTGCCAGCAGCTTAGCGCTGGCGGATGCCGATGGCTACACCTTC. Encoded protein: CASSLALADADGYTF.